There are a few counts of the clone carrying this T cell receptor (beta chain). Antigen specificity is unknown. The V and J ends lost 2 bases and 5 bases respectively, with 20 bases between them. The CDR3 has 17 amino acids. Germline CDR1 reads SGHAT; CDR2 reads FQNNGV. This entry comes from a study of beta chain features in type 1 diabetes. Points from the study as a whole: For Type 1 diabetes patients, all four CD4+ subsets carried TCRB CDR3s that were moderately but significantly shorter. Comparison showed that naive, central memory and Treg TCRB repertoires appeared more similar among patients than among healthy donors. PCR may have favored shorter templates equally in patients and controls.

Expressed TCRB transcripts were sequenced because the isolated RNA had all been reverse transcribed beforehand. TCRdb's copy holds only in-frame clones and misses some; the assay was immunoSEQ multiplex PCR. Among around 290,000 clones listed, 7.5% to 9.5% were seen once. The source is a young woman in good health. The genes are TRBV11-2 and TRBJ2-3, with D perhaps matching TRBD2 (7 bases). Source material: central memory CD4+ T cells from blood. The CDR3 DNA is TGTGCCAGCAGCTTACTCTACGGGGGGCCCTCCATAGATACGCAGTATTTT. Its protein product is CASSLLYGGPSIDTQYF.